A selection of T cell receptor beta chains follows, all from one sample in a study of cytomegalovirus exposure and HLA in healthy donors. Generated by immunoSEQ multiplex PCR, the TCRdb table keeps only in-frame clones and is missing some. The sample consists of about 110,000 clones, roughly 73% of them appearing once. What was sequenced was PBMCs. These receptors were taken from a young woman in good health and CMV-seronegative. CDR3s include the opening cysteine and the closing phenylalanine or tryptophan. D genes are given only for firm matches. Rows may omit the clone size; those that give it use once, few, many or a size class.

TRBJ2-1 . . TRBV6-5 CASSYSKVSVQFF TGTGCCAGCAGTTACTCGAAAGTGTCAGTTCAGTTCTTC
TRBJ2-3 . TRBD1 TRBV28 CASRQGGGDTQYF TGTGCCAGCAGACAGGGGGGAGGAGATACGCAGTATTTT
TRBJ1-5 . TRBD1 TRBV27 CASRFGQGKYQPQHF TGTGCCAGCAGATTTGGACAGGGGAAGTATCAGCCCCAGCATTTT
TRBJ1-2 few . TRBV6-1 CASSERGTREWYGYTF TGTGCCAGCAGTGAAAGGGGGACGAGAGAGTGGTATGGCTACACCTTC
TRBJ1-4 . TRBD1 TRBV9 CASSSWTGGDEKLFF TGTGCCAGCAGCTCCTGGACAGGGGGCGATGAAAAACTGTTTTTT
TRBJ1-1 . . TRBV7-2 CASSLRWGDTEAFF TGTGCCAGCAGTCTCCGTTGGGGGGACACTGAAGCTTTCTTT
TRBJ1-2 . . TRBV4-2 CASSHSDTLQDSYGYTF TGTGCCAGCAGCCATTCGGATACTTTGCAGGACTCCTATGGCTACACCTTC
TRBJ1-6 . . TRBV27 CASSFTPIIGGAPLHF TGTGCCAGCAGTTTCACCCCCATTATTGGAGGCGCACCCCTCCACTTT
TRBJ1-1 . . TRBV11-2 CASSLDSRATEAFF TGTGCCAGCAGCTTAGATTCGAGAGCGACTGAAGCTTTCTTT
TRBJ1-1 . TRBD1 TRBV6-1 CASSEWRTGVNTEAFF TGTGCCAGCAGTGAATGGAGGACAGGCGTGAACACTGAAGCTTTCTTT
TRBJ2-3 few TRBD2 TRBV5-4 CASSLGSGSSDTQYF TGTGCCAGCAGCTTGGGTAGCGGGAGCTCAGATACGCAGTATTTT
TRBJ1-1 . . TRBV19 CASSIGGTIRTEAFF TGTGCCAGTAGTATAGGCGGCACCATACGGACTGAAGCTTTCTTT
TRBJ1-1 . . TRBV27 CASSLGIPSTEAFF TGTGCCAGCAGCCTAGGTATTCCGAGCACTGAAGCTTTCTTT
TRBJ2-2 . . TRBV10-2 CASSARGNTGELFF TGCGCCAGCAGCGCTAGAGGGAACACCGGGGAGCTGTTTTTT
TRBJ1-3 . . TRBV27 CASSSGGNTIYF TGTGCCAGCAGTTCCGGTGGAAACACCATATATTTT
TRBJ1-2 once . TRBV6-1 CASSLERQASFGYTF TGTGCCAGCAGTCTCGAACGACAGGCCTCCTTCGGCTACACCTTC
TRBJ2-5 . . TRBV5-6 CASSLLTRQETQYF TGTGCCAGCAGCTTGTTAACACGACAAGAGACCCAGTACTTC
TRBJ2-5 . TRBD2 TRBV30 CAVPSGQETQYF TGTGCCGTTCCTAGCGGACAAGAGACCCAGTACTTC